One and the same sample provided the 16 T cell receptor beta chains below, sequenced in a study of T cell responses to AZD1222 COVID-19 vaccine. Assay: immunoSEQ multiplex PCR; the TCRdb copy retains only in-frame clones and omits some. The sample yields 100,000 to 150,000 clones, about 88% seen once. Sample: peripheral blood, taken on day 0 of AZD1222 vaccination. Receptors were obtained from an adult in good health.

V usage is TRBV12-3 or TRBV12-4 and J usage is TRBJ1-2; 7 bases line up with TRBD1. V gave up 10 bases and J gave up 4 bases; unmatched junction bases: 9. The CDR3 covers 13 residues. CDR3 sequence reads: CATSLGQSYGYTF. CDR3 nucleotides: TGTGCCACCTCCTTGGGACAGTCCTATGGCTACACCTTC.

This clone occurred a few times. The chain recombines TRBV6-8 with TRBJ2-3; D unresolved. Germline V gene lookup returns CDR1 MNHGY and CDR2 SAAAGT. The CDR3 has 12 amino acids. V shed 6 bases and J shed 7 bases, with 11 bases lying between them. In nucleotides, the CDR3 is TGTGCCAGCAGCCCGCAACTAAATACGCAGTATTTT. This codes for CASSPQLNTQYF.

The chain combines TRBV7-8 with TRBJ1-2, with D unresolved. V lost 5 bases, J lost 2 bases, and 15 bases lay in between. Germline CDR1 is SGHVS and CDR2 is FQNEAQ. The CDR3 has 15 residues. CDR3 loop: CASSPDRAANYGYTF. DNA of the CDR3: TGTGCCAGCAGCCCAGATCGGGCGGCCAACTATGGCTACACCTTC. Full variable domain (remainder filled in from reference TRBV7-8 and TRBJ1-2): GAGVSQSPRYKVAKRGQDVALRCDPISGHVSLFWYQQALGQGPEFLTYFQNEAQLDKSGLPSDRFFAERPEGSVSTLKIQRTQQEDSAVYLCASSPDRAANYGYTFGSGTRLTVV.

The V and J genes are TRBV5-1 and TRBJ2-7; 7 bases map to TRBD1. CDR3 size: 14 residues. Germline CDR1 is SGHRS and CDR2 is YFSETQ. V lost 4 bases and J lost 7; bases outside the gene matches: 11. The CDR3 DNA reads TGCGCCAGCAGCCCCAGACAGGGAGTTTCGGAGCAGTACTTC. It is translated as CASSPRQGVSEQYF. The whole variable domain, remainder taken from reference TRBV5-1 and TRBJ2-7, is KAGVTQTPRYLIKTRGQQVTLSCSPISGHRSVSWYQQTPGQGLQFLFEYFSETQRNKGNFPGRFSGRQFSNSRSEMNVSTLELGDSALYLCASSPRQGVSEQYFGPGTRLTVT.

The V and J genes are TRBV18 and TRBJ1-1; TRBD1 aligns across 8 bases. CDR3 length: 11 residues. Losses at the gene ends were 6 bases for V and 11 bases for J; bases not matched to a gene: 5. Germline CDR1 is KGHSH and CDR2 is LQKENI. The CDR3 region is CASSPGQGAFF. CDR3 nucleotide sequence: TGTGCCAGCTCGCCCGGACAGGGCGCTTTCTTT.

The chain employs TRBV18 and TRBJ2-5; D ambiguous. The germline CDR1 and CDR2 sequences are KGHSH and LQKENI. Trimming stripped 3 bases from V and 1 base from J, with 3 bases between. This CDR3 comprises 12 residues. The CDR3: CASSPLQETQYF. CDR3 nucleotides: TGTGCCAGCTCACCCCTCCAAGAGACCCAGTACTTC.

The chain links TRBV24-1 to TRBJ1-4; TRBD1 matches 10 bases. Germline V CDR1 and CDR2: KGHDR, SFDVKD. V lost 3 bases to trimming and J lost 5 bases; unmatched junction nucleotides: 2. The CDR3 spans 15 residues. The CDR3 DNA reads TGTGCCACCAGTGATGGGACAGGGGCGAATGAAAAACTGTTTTTT. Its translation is CATSDGTGANEKLFF.

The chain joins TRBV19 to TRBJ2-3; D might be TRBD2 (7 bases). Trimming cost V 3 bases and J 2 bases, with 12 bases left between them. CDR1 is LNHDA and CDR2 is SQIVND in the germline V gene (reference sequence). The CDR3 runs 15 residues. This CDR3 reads CASSMGGRNTDTQYF. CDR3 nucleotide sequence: TGTGCCAGTAGTATGGGGGGGCGGAACACAGATACGCAGTATTTT. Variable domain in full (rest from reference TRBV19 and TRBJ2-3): DGGITQSPKYLFRKEGQNVTLSCEQNLNHDAMYWYRQDPGQGLRLIYYSQIVNDFQKGDIAEGYSVSREKKESFPLTVTSAQKNPTAFYLCASSMGGRNTDTQYFGPGTRLTVL.

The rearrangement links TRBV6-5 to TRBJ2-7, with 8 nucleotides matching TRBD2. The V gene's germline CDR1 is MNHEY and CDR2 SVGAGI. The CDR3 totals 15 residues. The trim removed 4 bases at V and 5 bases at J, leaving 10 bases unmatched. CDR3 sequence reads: CASSFKAGVVNEQYF. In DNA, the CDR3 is TGTGCCAGCAGTTTTAAAGCGGGAGTGGTTAACGAGCAGTACTTC.

The CDR3 here is CAPGGGSGNQPQHF. The CDR3 DNA reads TGTGCCCCCGGAGGGGGGAGTGGCAATCAGCCCCAGCATTTT. V is TRBV12-5 and J is TRBJ1-5; perhaps TRBD1 as D (6 bases). Germline assignment: CDR1 LGHNT and CDR2 FRNRAP. The CDR3 loop spans 14 amino acids.

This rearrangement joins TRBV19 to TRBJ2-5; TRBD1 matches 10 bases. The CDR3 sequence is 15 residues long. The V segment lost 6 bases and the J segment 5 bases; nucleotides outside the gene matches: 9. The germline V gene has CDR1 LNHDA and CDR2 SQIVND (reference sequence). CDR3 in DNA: TGTGCCAGTAGCCCCATGGGACAGGGGAAGGAGACCCAGTACTTC. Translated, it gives CASSPMGQGKETQYF.

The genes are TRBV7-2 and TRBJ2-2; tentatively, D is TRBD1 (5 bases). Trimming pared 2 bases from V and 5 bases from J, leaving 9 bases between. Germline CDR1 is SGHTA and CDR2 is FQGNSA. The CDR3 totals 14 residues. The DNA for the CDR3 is TGTGCCAGCAGCTTATGGGGCGGAACCGGGGAGCTGTTTTTT. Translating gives CASSLWGGTGELFF.

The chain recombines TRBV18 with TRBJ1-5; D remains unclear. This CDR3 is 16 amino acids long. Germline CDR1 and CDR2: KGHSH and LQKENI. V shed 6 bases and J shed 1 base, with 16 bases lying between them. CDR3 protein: CASSYSPGGSNQPQHF. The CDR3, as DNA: TGTGCCAGCTCCTATAGTCCCGGCGGGAGCAATCAGCCCCAGCATTTT.

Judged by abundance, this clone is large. The CDR3: CAISGQGWGSDTEAFF. The CDR3, as DNA: TGTGCCATCAGCGGACAGGGGTGGGGGTCAGACACTGAAGCTTTCTTT. The chain employs TRBV10-3 and TRBJ1-1; 9 positions agree with TRBD1. The CDR3 loop spans 16 amino acids. The V segment lost 6 bases and the J segment 3 bases; nucleotides outside the gene matches: 11. Germline CDR1 and CDR2: ENHRY and SYGVKD.

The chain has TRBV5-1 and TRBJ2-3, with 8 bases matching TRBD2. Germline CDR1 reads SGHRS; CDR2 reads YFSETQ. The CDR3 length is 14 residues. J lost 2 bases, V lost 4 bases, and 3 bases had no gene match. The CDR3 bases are TGCGCCAGCAGCGCGGGGGGCCTCACAGATACGCAGTATTTT. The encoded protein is CASSAGGLTDTQYF.

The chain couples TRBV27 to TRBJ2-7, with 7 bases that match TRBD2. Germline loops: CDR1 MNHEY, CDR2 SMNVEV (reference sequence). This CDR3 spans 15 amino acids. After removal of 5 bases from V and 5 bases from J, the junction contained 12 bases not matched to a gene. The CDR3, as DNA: TGTGCCAGCAGTGTACTAACTAGCGCGCCAAACGAGCAGTACTTC. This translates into CASSVLTSAPNEQYF.